This T cell receptor (beta chain) emerged from a study of T cell repertoires in cytomegalovirus infection. Looking at the study overall: Matching HLA type and CMV infection were both indicated by public TCR beta signatures. General study findings and limits: Across the ex vivo response, the dominant clonotypes were HLA-C-restricted CMV-specific TCR beta clonotypes. Identification of carriers of CMV plus the relevant HLA was achieved through cumulative public TCR beta family frequency.

In TCRdb, the reads were re-called with MiXCR into one record per CDR3 protein. This sample has 54,000 or so distinct CDR3 sequences, with around 34% found just once. With regard to this clonotype: Its antigen is unknown.

The CDR3 spans 17 residues. From germline, CDR1 is SGHVT and CDR2 SQSDAQ. The V gene end was trimmed by 4 bases and the J gene end by 0 bases; junction bases not matched to a gene: 5. The specimen was PBMCs, sequenced either directly or after in vitro stimulation (not recorded which). V and J are TRBV7-4 and TRBJ2-2; 10 positions match TRBD2. The sequence derives from a human donor in good health (CMV status not recorded). Some clones in this sample may be carry-over from other donors' samples. The CDR3 DNA reads as TGTGCCAGCAGCTACCCGACTAGCGGGCCGAACACCGGGGAGCTGTTTTTT. Translating it yields CASSYPTSGPNTGELFF.